These T cell receptor beta chains were read from a single sample in a study of cytomegalovirus exposure and HLA in healthy donors. Profiled with immunoSEQ multiplex PCR; TCRdb holds only in-frame clones, not every one. The sample lists roughly 150,000 clones; roughly 75% were seen once. Sample: PBMCs. These receptors came from a young man in good health and CMV-seropositive. Each CDR3 is given with its conserved first and last residue. A D gene is named only where the DNA matches it firmly. Rows may omit the clone size; those that give it use once, few, many or a size class.

CDR3nt,CDR3aa,d_gene,v_gene,abundance,j_gene
TGTGCCAGCAAGCGAGCGGATAGCACAGATACGCAGTATTTT,CASKRADSTDTQYF,NA,TRBV2,NA,TRBJ2-3
TGTGCCAGCAGCCAAGTCGTACCGACTAGCGGGGACTACGAGCAGTACTTC,CASSQVVPTSGDYEQYF,TRBD2,TRBV14,NA,TRBJ2-7
TGCGCCAGCAGCTTAGGTAGCGGGAGCAGTGAGCAGTTCTTC,CASSLGSGSSEQFF,TRBD2,TRBV5-1,NA,TRBJ2-1
TGCGCCAGCAGCCCCGCCGCAGGGGGCTCATCCTACGAGCAGTACTTC,CASSPAAGGSSYEQYF,TRBD1,TRBV4-1,few,TRBJ2-7
TGCGCCAGCAGCCAAGGCCGACTAGCGGGAGAAGAGACCCAGTACTTC,CASSQGRLAGEETQYF,TRBD2,TRBV4-1,NA,TRBJ2-5
TGTGCCAGCAGCTTTTACGGGAGTAGGGGAGATACGCAGTATTTT,CASSFYGSRGDTQYF,NA,TRBV13,NA,TRBJ2-3
TGTGCCAGTAGTATGGGGCGGGGACTATATTCTGAAGCTTTCTTT,CASSMGRGLYSEAFF,NA,TRBV19,NA,TRBJ1-1
TGTGCCAGCAGTGTTCAGAATAGCAATCAGCCCCAGCATTTT,CASSVQNSNQPQHF,NA,TRBV2,NA,TRBJ1-5
TGTGCCAGCAGCGTAGTAGGAGCACCTCACACCGGGGAGCTGTTTTTT,CASSVVGAPHTGELFF,NA,TRBV9,NA,TRBJ2-2
TGTGCCAGCAGCTTAGCATATAGTTCCGATACGCAGTATTTT,CASSLAYSSDTQYF,NA,TRBV7-9,NA,TRBJ2-3
TGTGCCATCAGGGAGGGACAGGGAGGGACAGATACGCAGTATTTT,CAIREGQGGTDTQYF,TRBD1,TRBV10-3,NA,TRBJ2-3
TGCGCCAGCAGCCAGGACAGGGGTGGCTACACCTTC,CASSQDRGGYTF,TRBD1,TRBV5-1,NA,TRBJ1-2
TGTGCCAGCTCACCAAGCCAAGGAGGGGCGGGGACCCAGTACTTC,CASSPSQGGAGTQYF,NA,TRBV18,NA,TRBJ2-5
TGTGCCAGCAGTCTAGCGGGAGGCACAGATACGCAGTATTTT,CASSLAGGTDTQYF,TRBD2,TRBV14,NA,TRBJ2-3
TGTGCCAGCCGCACCTCGGGGGGGGTAGGGGCCAACGTCCTGACTTTC,CASRTSGGVGANVLTF,TRBD2,TRBV4-2,NA,TRBJ2-6
TGTGCCAGCAGCACCGGGACAGGGGGCAACACTGAAGCTTTCTTT,CASSTGTGGNTEAFF,TRBD1,TRBV5-5,once,TRBJ1-1